A selection of T cell receptor beta chains follows, all from one sample in a study of T cells after yellow fever vaccination. TCRdb fed the 5' RACE reads into MiXCR, producing one record per CDR3 protein. This table has under 600,000 distinct CDR3 sequences, 20% to 25% appearing once. Specimen: PBMCs, collected roughly 23 days after the first yellow fever vaccination. Source of these receptors: a man between 18 and 29 years old who received the YFV17D yellow fever vaccine. Both conserved end residues are trimmed from each CDR3. The order of the fields is J gene, V gene, CDR3 protein.

j_call: TRBJ1-4; v_call: TRBV20-1; cdr3_aa: SARGRQGADEKLF
j_call: TRBJ2-1; v_call: TRBV9; cdr3_aa: ASSVWVSGGSRQF
j_call: TRBJ1-1; v_call: TRBV11-2; cdr3_aa: ASSLDHLLIGQGNTEAF
j_call: TRBJ1-1; v_call: TRBV6-5; cdr3_aa: ASSYSGTGKAF
j_call: TRBJ1-1; v_call: TRBV18; cdr3_aa: ASSPGQLNAEAF
j_call: TRBJ2-3; v_call: TRBV20-1; cdr3_aa: SASRRSRDTQY
j_call: TRBJ2-5; v_call: TRBV7-2; cdr3_aa: ASSPEFGVLQETQY
j_call: TRBJ2-7; v_call: TRBV4-1; cdr3_aa: ASSQAPGGTYEQY
j_call: TRBJ2-1; v_call: TRBV20-1; cdr3_aa: SVTSLANEQF
j_call: TRBJ1-2; v_call: TRBV28; cdr3_aa: ASSFGHDRASGYT